This T cell receptor beta chain was documented in a study of cytomegalovirus exposure and HLA in healthy donors. Notes on the study in general: When a later analysis was performed, an Asian-associated ancestry cluster reportedly had fewer N-insertions than the approximately 680-donor mean. In an earlier analysis, most TCR beta V segments were productive about 87% or about 30% of the time. Most TCR sequences were uncommon, yet certain public TCRs appeared in many donors.

Turning to this clone: Its antigen is still unknown.

CDR3 size: 15 residues. Trimming stripped 2 bases from V and 4 bases from J, with 12 bases between. In germline, CDR1 is SGDLS, CDR2 YYNGEE. PCR employed 60 Vbeta and 13 Jbeta primers. Profiled with immunoSEQ multiplex PCR; TCRdb holds only in-frame clones, not every one. The sample yields 85,000 to 120,000 clones, approximately 70% seen once. The chain uses TRBV9 and TRBJ2-2, with D tentatively TRBD1 (6 bases). This sequence was found in a boy between 5 and 17 years old in good health and CMV-seronegative. Material: PBMCs. CDR3 amino acids: CASSVTGLITGELFF. DNA for the CDR3: TGTGCCAGCAGCGTCACAGGGCTCATCACCGGGGAGCTGTTTTTT.